This TCR beta chain was observed in a study of T cell responses to AZD1222 COVID-19 vaccine. Study overall: Some second doses came at about 4 weeks and others at about 12 weeks; these were pooled.

Findings of the study overall: Females outnumbered males among donors, who were mostly white British; clonal diversity was possibly underestimated. All repertoire sampling was performed exclusively after the peak T cell response. At baseline, just a handful of AZD1222 recipients tested seropositive.

Germline V gene sequence: CDR1 MDHEN, CDR2 SYDVKM. This CDR3 spans 14 amino acids. Trimming removed 5 bases from V and 4 bases from J, with 14 bases in between. The data were produced by immunoSEQ multiplex PCR, yet TCRdb's version contains in-frame clones alone and is incomplete. This sample has 84,000 or so clones; roughly 85% occur once, and the top ten carry under 9%. As regards this clone: The antigen is unknown.

This receptor was taken from an adult in good health. The specimen was peripheral blood, collected on day 0 of AZD1222 vaccination. J is TRBJ1-2 and V is TRBV28; D might be TRBD1 (6 bases). The CDR3, as DNA: TGTGCCAGCAGTAGTGCACAGGGAGTCTATGGCTACACCTTC. Translated, it gives CASSSAQGVYGYTF.